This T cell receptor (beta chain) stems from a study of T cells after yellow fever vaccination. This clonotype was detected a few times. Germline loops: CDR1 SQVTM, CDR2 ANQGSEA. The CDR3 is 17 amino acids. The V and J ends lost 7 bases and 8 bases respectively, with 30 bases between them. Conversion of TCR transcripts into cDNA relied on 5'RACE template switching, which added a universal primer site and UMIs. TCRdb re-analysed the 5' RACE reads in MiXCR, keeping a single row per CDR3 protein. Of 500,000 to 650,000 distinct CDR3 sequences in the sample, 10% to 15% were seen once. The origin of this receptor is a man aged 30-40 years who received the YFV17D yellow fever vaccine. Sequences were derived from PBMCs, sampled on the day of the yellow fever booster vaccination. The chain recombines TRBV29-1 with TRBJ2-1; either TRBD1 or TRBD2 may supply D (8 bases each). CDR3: CSAGQGTKRERGDEQFF. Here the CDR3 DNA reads TGCAGCGCTGGACAGGGAACAAAGCGGGAGCGTGGAGATGAGCAGTTCTTC.